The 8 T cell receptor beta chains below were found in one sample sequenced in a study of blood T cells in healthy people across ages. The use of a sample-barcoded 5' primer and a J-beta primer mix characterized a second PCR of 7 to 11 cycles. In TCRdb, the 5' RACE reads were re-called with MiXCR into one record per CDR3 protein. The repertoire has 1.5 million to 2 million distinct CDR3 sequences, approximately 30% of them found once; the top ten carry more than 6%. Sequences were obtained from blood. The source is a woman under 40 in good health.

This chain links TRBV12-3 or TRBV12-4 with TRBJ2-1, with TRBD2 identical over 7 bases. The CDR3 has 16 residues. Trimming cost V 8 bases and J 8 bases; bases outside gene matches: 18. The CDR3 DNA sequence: TGTGCCAGCGGTTCCTCTAGCGGCCGTCGATACGATGAGCAGTTCTTC. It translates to CASGSSSGRRYDEQFF.

The CDR3 DNA follows: TGTGCCAGCTCACGGGCCTCGGAGACCCAGTACTTC. This codes for CASSRASETQYF. The chain links TRBV18 to TRBJ2-5; D ambiguous. The V end was cut by 4 bases, the J end by 5 bases, with 8 bases between. Germline CDR1 is KGHSH and CDR2 is LQKENI. The CDR3 contains 12 residues.

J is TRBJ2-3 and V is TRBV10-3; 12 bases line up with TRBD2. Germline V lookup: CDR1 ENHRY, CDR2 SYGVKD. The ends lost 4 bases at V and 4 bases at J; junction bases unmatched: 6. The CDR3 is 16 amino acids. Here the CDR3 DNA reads TGTGCCATCAGTGCTCTAGCGGGAGGGCCCGCAGATACGCAGTATTTT. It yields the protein CAISALAGGPADTQYF.

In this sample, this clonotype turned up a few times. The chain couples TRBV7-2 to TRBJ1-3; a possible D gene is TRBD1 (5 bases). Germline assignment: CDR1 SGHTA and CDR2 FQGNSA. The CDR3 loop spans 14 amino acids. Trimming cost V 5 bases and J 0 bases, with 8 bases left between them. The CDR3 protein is CASSGTYSGNTIYF. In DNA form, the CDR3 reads TGTGCCAGCAGCGGGACTTACTCTGGAAACACCATATATTTT.

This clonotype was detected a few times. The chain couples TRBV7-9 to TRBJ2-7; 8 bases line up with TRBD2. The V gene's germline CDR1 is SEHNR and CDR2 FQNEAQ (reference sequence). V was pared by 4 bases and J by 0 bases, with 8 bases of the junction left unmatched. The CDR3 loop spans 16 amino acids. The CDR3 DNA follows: TGTGCCAGCAGCTCCGGCGGGGGGAAATTCTCCTACGAGCAGTACTTC. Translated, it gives CASSSGGGKFSYEQYF.

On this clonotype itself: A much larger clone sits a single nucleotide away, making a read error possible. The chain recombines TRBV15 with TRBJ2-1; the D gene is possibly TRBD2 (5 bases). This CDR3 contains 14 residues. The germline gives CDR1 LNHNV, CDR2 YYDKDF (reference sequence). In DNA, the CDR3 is TGTGCCACCAACAGAGATCGCGGGTACAATGAGCAGTTCTTC. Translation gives CATNRDRGYNEQFF.

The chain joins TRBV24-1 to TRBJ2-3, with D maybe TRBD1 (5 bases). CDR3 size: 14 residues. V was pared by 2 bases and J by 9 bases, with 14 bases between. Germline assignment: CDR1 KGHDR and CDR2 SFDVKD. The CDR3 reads CATSDSAGRITQYF. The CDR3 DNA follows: TGTGCCACCAGTGATTCGGCAGGGCGTATAACGCAGTATTTT.

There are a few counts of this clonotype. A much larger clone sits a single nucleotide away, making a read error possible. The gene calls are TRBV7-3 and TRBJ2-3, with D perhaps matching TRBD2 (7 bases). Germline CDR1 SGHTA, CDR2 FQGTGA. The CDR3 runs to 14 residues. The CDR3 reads CAGSLGGGGDTQYF. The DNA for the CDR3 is TGTGCCGGCAGCTTAGGCGGGGGCGGAGATACGCAGTATTTT.